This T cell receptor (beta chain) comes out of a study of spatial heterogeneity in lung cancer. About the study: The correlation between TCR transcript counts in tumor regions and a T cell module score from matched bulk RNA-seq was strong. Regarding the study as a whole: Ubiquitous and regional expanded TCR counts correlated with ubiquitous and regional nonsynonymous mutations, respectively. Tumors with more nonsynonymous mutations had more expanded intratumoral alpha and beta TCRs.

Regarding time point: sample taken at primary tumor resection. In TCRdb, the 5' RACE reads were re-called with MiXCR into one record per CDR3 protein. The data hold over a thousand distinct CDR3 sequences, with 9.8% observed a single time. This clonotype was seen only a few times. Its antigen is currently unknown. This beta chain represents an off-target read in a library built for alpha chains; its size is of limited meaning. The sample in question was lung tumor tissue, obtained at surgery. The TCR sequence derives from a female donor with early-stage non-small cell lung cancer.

Here the CDR3 DNA reads TGCGCCAGTGGGCACGGAGGCAATGAGCAGTTCTTC. Encoded protein: CASGHGGNEQFF. This chain links TRBV5-1 with TRBJ2-1; D is possibly TRBD2 (5 bases). Germline CDR1 reads SGHRS; CDR2 reads YFSETQ. This CDR3 contains 12 residues. V lost 8 bases and J lost 6, with 12 bases in between. Full variable domain (rest looked up from reference TRBV5-1 and TRBJ2-1): KAGVTQTPRYLIKTRGQQVTLSCSPISGHRSVSWYQQTPGQGLQFLFEYFSETQRNKGNFPGRFSGRQFSNSRSEMNVSTLELGDSALYLCASGHGGNEQFFGPGTRLTVL.